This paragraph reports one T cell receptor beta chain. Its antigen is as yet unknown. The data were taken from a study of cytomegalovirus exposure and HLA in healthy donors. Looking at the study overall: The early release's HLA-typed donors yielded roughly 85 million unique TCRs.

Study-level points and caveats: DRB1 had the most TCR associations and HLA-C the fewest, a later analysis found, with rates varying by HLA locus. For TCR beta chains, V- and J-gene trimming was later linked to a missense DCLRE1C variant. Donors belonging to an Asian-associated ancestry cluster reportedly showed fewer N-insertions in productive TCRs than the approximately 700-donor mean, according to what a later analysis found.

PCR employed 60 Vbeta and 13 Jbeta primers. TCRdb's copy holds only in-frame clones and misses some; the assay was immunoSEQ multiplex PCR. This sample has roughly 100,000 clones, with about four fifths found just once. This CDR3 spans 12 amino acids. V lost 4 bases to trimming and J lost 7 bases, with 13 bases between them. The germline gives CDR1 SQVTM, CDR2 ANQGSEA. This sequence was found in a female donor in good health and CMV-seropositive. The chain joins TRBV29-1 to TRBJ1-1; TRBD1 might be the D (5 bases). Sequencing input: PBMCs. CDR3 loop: CSVAREGHEAFF. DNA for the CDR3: TGCAGCGTTGCCCGGGAGGGGCATGAAGCTTTCTTT.